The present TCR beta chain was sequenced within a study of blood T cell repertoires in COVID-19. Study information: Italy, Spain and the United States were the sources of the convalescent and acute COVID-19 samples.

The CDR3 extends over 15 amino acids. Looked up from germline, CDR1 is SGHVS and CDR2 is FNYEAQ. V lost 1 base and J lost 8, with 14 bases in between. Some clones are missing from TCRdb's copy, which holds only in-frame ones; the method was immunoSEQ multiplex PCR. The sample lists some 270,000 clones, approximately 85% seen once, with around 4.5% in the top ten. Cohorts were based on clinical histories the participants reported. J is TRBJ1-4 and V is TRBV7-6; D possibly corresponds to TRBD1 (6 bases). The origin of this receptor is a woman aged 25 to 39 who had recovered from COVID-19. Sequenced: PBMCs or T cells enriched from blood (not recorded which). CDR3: CASSLEFGRGEKLFF. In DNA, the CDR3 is TGTGCCAGCAGCTTAGAATTCGGGAGGGGGGAAAAACTGTTTTTT.